What follows are 17 T cell receptor beta chains derived from one specimen sequenced in a study of regulatory T cells in long-lasting Graves disease. Time point noted: newly diagnosed GD, antithyroid drugs for less than 3 months. PBMCs provided the RNA from which the TCR library was made. The TCR beta library used iRepertoire HTBI primers with Arm-PCR amplification of CDR3. TCRdb processed the multiplex PCR reads anew with MiXCR; each CDR3 protein has one entry. The table records roughly 500,000 distinct CDR3 sequences, around 15% of them present only once. These data also formed part of another study, on T cells in Graves' hyperthyroidism and ophthalmopathy.

The sequencing here drew on peripheral blood mononuclear cells (PBMCs), taken at new diagnosis, from a patient treated with antithyroid drugs. These receptors came from a woman between 45 and 65 years old with Graves disease.

This clonotype was counted once. With a far larger clone one base away, a read error is the likely cause. This chain uses TRBV28 with TRBJ2-1; possible D gene TRBD1, 6 bases. Trimming took off 5 bases at V and 10 bases at J, with 15 bases between the two ends. The CDR3 is 13 residues long. Germline assignment: CDR1 MDHEN and CDR2 SYDVKM. The CDR3, as DNA: TGTGCCAGCAGTATGGGACATTCCTACGAGCAGTTCTTC. As protein: CASSMGHSYEQFF.

This clonotype appeared a few times. CDR3 loop: CATADSPSYEQYF. The CDR3 coding sequence is TGTGCCACCGCCGACAGCCCTTCCTACGAGCAGTACTTC. The chain combines TRBV27 with TRBJ2-7, with D perhaps TRBD1 (5 bases). This CDR3 is built from 13 residues. V was cut by 10 bases and J by 1 base, with 14 bases left in between. Germline V lookup: CDR1 MNHEY, CDR2 SMNVEV (reference sequence).

There are a few counts of this clonotype. The V gene is TRBV7-9, the J gene TRBJ2-3; D is possibly TRBD1 (6 bases). V shed 6 bases and J shed 0 bases, with 16 bases lying between them. The CDR3 runs to 16 residues. Germline V CDR1 and CDR2: SEHNR, FQNEAQ (reference sequence). The CDR3 loop is CASRSQGLSSTDTQYF. CDR3 coding DNA: TGTGCCAGCAGATCACAGGGCCTTTCTAGCACAGATACGCAGTATTTT.

This clonotype appeared many times. The chain recombines TRBV28 with TRBJ2-7; D perhaps matches TRBD2 (5 bases). The CDR3 length is 13 residues. With 2 bases removed from V and 2 bases from J, the gap between germline ends came to 7 bases. Germline V gene data show CDR1 as MDHEN and CDR2 as SYDVKM. CDR3 sequence: CASSLAGPYEQYF. CDR3 in DNA: TGTGCCAGCAGTTTAGCGGGTCCCTACGAGCAGTACTTC.

This clonotype showed up many times. The chain links TRBV2 to TRBJ2-7; D remains unclear. Per the germline V gene, CDR1 is SNHLY and CDR2 is FYNNEI. This CDR3 comprises 11 residues. V shed 5 bases and J shed 4 bases, with 6 bases lying between them. CDR3 nucleotide sequence: TGTGCCAGCAGTTACTTTTACGAGCAGTACTTC. This sequence encodes CASSYFYEQYF.

This clonotype was seen many times. As DNA, the CDR3 is TGTGCCAGCAGTCTCCCGGGTCGGGGAGGGGGAACAGATACGCAGTATTTT. It codes for CASSLPGRGGGTDTQYF. This rearrangement joins TRBV28 to TRBJ2-3; possible D gene TRBD2, 7 bases. V was pared by 5 bases and J by 3 bases, with 21 bases between. Looked up from germline, CDR1 is MDHEN and CDR2 is SYDVKM. The CDR3 extends over 17 amino acids. Looking up the rest from reference TRBV28 and TRBJ2-3 gives the full variable domain: DVKVTQSSRYLVKRTGEKVFLECVQDMDHENMFWYRQDPGLGLRLIYFSYDVKMKEKGDIPEGYSVSREKKERFSLILESASTNQTSMYLCASSLPGRGGGTDTQYFGPGTRLTVL.

There are many counts of this clonotype. The CDR3 DNA follows: TGTGCCAGCAGTTACTCGGGCGTAGGTTATGGCTACACCTTC. The encoded protein is CASSYSGVGYGYTF. The rearrangement uses TRBV6-6 and TRBJ1-2; no clear D gene. The V and J ends lost 0 bases and 5 bases respectively, with 10 bases between them. This CDR3 contains 14 residues. The germline gives CDR1 MNHNY, CDR2 SVGAGI (reference sequence).

This clonotype was observed many times. The chain is built from TRBV30 and TRBJ1-1, with D perhaps TRBD1 (6 bases). CDR1 and CDR2 from the germline V gene are GTSNPN and SVGIG (reference sequence). The CDR3 extends over 13 amino acids. V was cut by 3 bases and J by 2 bases, with 10 bases left in between. CDR3 DNA sequence: TGTGCCTGGAGCACGACAGGTAACACTGAAGCTTTCTTT. This codes for CAWSTTGNTEAFF.

In this sample, this clonotype turned up a few times. The gene calls are TRBV11-3 and TRBJ1-1, with no clear D. Looked up from germline, CDR1 is SGHNT and CDR2 is YENEEA. This CDR3 contains 13 residues. With 0 bases removed from V and 4 bases from J, the gap between germline ends came to 6 bases. CDR3 nucleotides: TGTGCCAGCAGCTTAGACCGGTCCACTGAAGCTTTCTTT. Its protein product is CASSLDRSTEAFF.

This clonotype was observed many times. This chain joins TRBV7-2 and TRBJ2-3; 7 bases agree with TRBD1. The CDR3 loop spans 14 amino acids. V shed 4 bases, J shed 3 bases, and the junction held 4 bases outside the gene matches. Germline V gene data show CDR1 as SGHTA and CDR2 as FQGNSA. CDR3 DNA: TGTGCCAGCAGCTCGGACAGGATGACAGATACGCAGTATTTT. Translation gives CASSSDRMTDTQYF.

For the CDR3, the DNA is TGCGCCAGCAGCAGTACAGGGCCTCCCTACGAGCAGTACTTC. Amino acids: CASSSTGPPYEQYF. The chain joins TRBV5-1 to TRBJ2-7; D perhaps matches TRBD1 (6 bases). Germline V gene lookup returns CDR1 SGHRS and CDR2 YFSETQ. This CDR3 comprises 14 residues. Trimming pared 4 bases from V and 2 bases from J, leaving 13 bases between.

This clonotype was counted many times. The J gene is TRBJ1-1, the V gene TRBV6-1; no reliable D call. The CDR3 has 11 amino acids. Germline V gene sequence: CDR1 MNHNS, CDR2 SASEGT. V lost 7 bases, J lost 1 base, and 4 bases lay in between. CDR3 sequence reads: CASTGNTEAFF. DNA of the CDR3: TGTGCCAGCACAGGGAACACTGAAGCTTTCTTT.

CDR3 nucleotides: TGTGCCACCACTAGGGACAGGGGAAAACTCGAGCAGTACTTC. This encodes CATTRDRGKLEQYF. The chain uses TRBV28 and TRBJ2-7; TRBD1 matches at 10 bases. The germline V gene has CDR1 MDHEN and CDR2 SYDVKM. V was pared by 10 bases and J by 6 bases, with 12 bases of the junction left unmatched. The CDR3 contains 14 residues. Together with reference TRBV28 and TRBJ2-7, the CDR3 gives the full variable domain: DVKVTQSSRYLVKRTGEKVFLECVQDMDHENMFWYRQDPGLGLRLIYFSYDVKMKEKGDIPEGYSVSREKKERFSLILESASTNQTSMYLCATTRDRGKLEQYFGPGTRLTVT.

The genes are TRBV9 and TRBJ2-3; either TRBD1 or TRBD2 may supply D (5 bases each). V lost 0 bases, J lost 2 bases, and 19 bases lay in between. CDR1 SGDLS and CDR2 YYNGEE come from the germline V gene. The CDR3 is 18 residues long. The CDR3 reads CASSVATGTRVVTDTQYF. CDR3 in DNA: TGTGCCAGCAGCGTAGCTACTGGGACCCGGGTGGTCACAGATACGCAGTATTTT.

This chain uses TRBV9 with TRBJ2-5; 13 bases map to TRBD2. In germline, CDR1 is SGDLS, CDR2 YYNGEE. J lost 5 bases, V lost 6 bases, and 16 bases had no gene match. This CDR3 region has 18 residues. For the CDR3, the DNA is TGTGCCAGCACCCCCGCCCCCCGGACTAGCGGGAGTAAGGAGACCCAGTACTTC. It yields the protein CASTPAPRTSGSKETQYF.

This clonotype was counted ten times or more. The chain links TRBV7-2 to TRBJ2-2; 8 bases are a match to TRBD2. V lost 2 bases to trimming and J lost 7 bases; unmatched junction nucleotides: 12. Germline-derived CDR1 and CDR2 are SGHTA and FQGNSA. The length of the CDR3 is 17 residues. In DNA form, the CDR3 reads TGTGCCAGCAGCTTACGGCTCGGGAGGGCCAAGAACGGGGAGCTGTTTTTT. As protein: CASSLRLGRAKNGELFF. Complete variable domain (other parts from reference TRBV7-2 and TRBJ2-2): GAGVSQSPSNKVTEKGKDVELRCDPISGHTALYWYRQSLGQGLEFLIYFQGNSAPDKSGLPSDRFSAERTGGSVSTLTIQRTQQEDSAVYLCASSLRLGRAKNGELFFGEGSRLTVL.

About this clonotype: It may be a read error: a sequence one base away is much more abundant. Given the absence of the conserved phenylalanine or tryptophan at the CDR3 end, a read error is likely. The chain combines TRBV18 with TRBJ2-1, with D perhaps being TRBD1 or TRBD2 (6 bases each). Germline CDR1 reads KGHSH; CDR2 reads LQKENI. This CDR3 region has 15 residues. Trimming pared 4 bases from V and 7 bases from J, leaving 17 bases between. The CDR3: CASSRGARSINEQFI. In nucleotides, the CDR3 is TGTGCCAGCTCACGGGGGGCGCGATCTATAAATGAGCAGTTCATC.